Listed below are T cell receptor beta chains from one sample, sequenced in a study of cytomegalovirus exposure and HLA in healthy donors. The method was immunoSEQ multiplex PCR; TCRdb's version includes in-frame clones alone and lacks a portion of them. The sample yields more than 150,000 clones, around 83% seen once. Sequences were obtained from PBMCs. The receptors stem from a man aged 45-65 years in good health and CMV-seronegative. CDR3s include the opening cysteine and the closing phenylalanine or tryptophan. D genes are given only for firm matches. Size tells how often a clone was seen (once, few, many) or the class of an expanded clone, and some rows leave it out.

size: .
length: 12
D: TRBD2
J: TRBJ2-3
V: TRBV27
CDR3: CASSREGDTQYF
DNA: TGTGCCAGCAGCCGGGAGGGAGATACGCAGTATTTT

size: .
length: 19
D: .
J: TRBJ1-1
V: TRBV9
CDR3: CASSVPSWGRGTLNTEAFF
DNA: TGTGCCAGCAGCGTCCCCTCTTGGGGCAGGGGAACTTTGAACACTGAAGCTTTCTTT

size: .
length: 16
D: TRBD2
J: TRBJ2-3
V: TRBV4-2
CDR3: CASRDSGAWSTDTQYF
DNA: TGTGCCAGCAGGGATAGCGGGGCTTGGAGCACAGATACGCAGTATTTT

size: .
length: 13
D: TRBD1
J: TRBJ2-7
V: TRBV5-1
CDR3: CASSLQGSYEQYF
DNA: TGCGCCAGCAGCTTACAGGGGTCCTACGAGCAGTACTTC

size: .
length: 13
D: .
J: TRBJ2-5
V: TRBV15
CDR3: CATSRDREETQYF
DNA: TGTGCCACCAGCAGAGACAGGGAAGAGACCCAGTACTTC

size: .
length: 11
D: .
J: TRBJ2-1
V: TRBV6-5
CDR3: CASNGANEQFF
DNA: TGTGCCAGCAACGGAGCCAATGAGCAGTTCTTC

size: .
length: 15
D: .
J: TRBJ2-7
V: TRBV7-9
CDR3: CASTSPGTSSYEQYF
DNA: TGTGCCAGCACCTCGCCGGGGACTTCTTCCTACGAGCAGTACTTC

size: .
length: 14
D: .
J: TRBJ2-7
V: TRBV5-8
CDR3: CASSLAQAPEVRYF
DNA: TGTGCCAGCAGCTTGGCCCAGGCGCCCGAAGTGCGGTACTTC

size: .
length: 15
D: .
J: TRBJ2-5
V: TRBV7-2
CDR3: CASSLHRASGVTQYF
DNA: TGTGCCAGCAGCTTACATCGGGCCTCAGGGGTGACCCAGTACTTC

size: .
length: 17
D: TRBD2
J: TRBJ2-1
V: TRBV7-2
CDR3: CASSPRILAGGINEQFF
DNA: TGTGCCAGCAGCCCCCGAATACTAGCGGGAGGGATCAATGAGCAGTTCTTC

size: .
length: 13
D: .
J: TRBJ2-3
V: TRBV18
CDR3: CASSSGLQDTQYF
DNA: TGTGCCAGCTCATCGGGACTTCAAGATACGCAGTATTTT

size: few
length: 15
D: .
J: TRBJ2-7
V: TRBV4-2
CDR3: CASSQDLPAAYEQYF
DNA: TGTGCCAGCAGCCAAGATCTCCCCGCAGCCTACGAGCAGTACTTC

size: .
length: 16
D: .
J: TRBJ2-7
V: TRBV7-9
CDR3: CSSSLFGRGAHYEQYF
DNA: TGTTCCAGCAGCTTATTCGGTCGGGGGGCCCACTACGAGCAGTACTTC

size: few
length: 14
D: .
J: TRBJ2-3
V: TRBV6-4
CDR3: CASSVGSSTDTQYF
DNA: TGTGCCAGCAGTGTGGGCTCAAGCACAGATACGCAGTATTTT

size: .
length: 12
D: .
J: TRBJ2-3
V: TRBV19
CDR3: CASSLRGDTQYF
DNA: TGTGCCAGTAGCCTACGGGGGGATACGCAGTATTTT

size: .
length: 13
D: .
J: TRBJ1-6
V: TRBV25-1
CDR3: CASSATGSGPLHF
DNA: TGTGCCAGCAGTGCGACGGGGTCTGGCCCCCTCCACTTT

size: .
length: 17
D: TRBD1
J: TRBJ1-6
V: TRBV4-3
CDR3: CASSHLAGQGAGSPLHF
DNA: TGCGCCAGCAGCCATCTGGCAGGGCAGGGGGCGGGATCACCCCTCCACTTT

size: .
length: 12
D: TRBD1
J: TRBJ1-1
V: TRBV19
CDR3: CASSRDRDYAFF
DNA: TGTGCCAGTAGTCGGGACAGGGATTACGCTTTCTTT

size: .
length: 15
D: TRBD1
J: TRBJ1-2
V: TRBV10-3
CDR3: CAISESTGANYGYTF
DNA: TGTGCCATCAGTGAGTCGACAGGGGCAAACTATGGCTACACCTTC

size: .
length: 14
D: TRBD1
J: TRBJ1-1
V: TRBV2
CDR3: CASGQGPMNTEAFF
DNA: TGTGCCAGCGGACAGGGACCCATGAACACTGAAGCTTTCTTT

size: .
length: 13
D: .
J: TRBJ2-1
V: TRBV9
CDR3: CASSVTVNNEQFF
DNA: TGTGCCAGCAGCGTAACGGTAAACAATGAGCAGTTCTTC

size: .
length: 14
D: TRBD1
J: TRBJ1-4
V: TRBV6-5
CDR3: CASSRTGVNEKLFF
DNA: TGTGCCAGCAGCCGTACAGGGGTTAATGAAAAACTGTTTTTT